This is a list of T cell receptor beta chains from one sample in a study of response to subunit inactivated influenza vaccine. TCRdb reanalysed the RT-PCR reads using MiXCR and keeps one entry per CDR3 protein. The table lists about 800,000 distinct CDR3 sequences, 21% of them singletons. The sequences come from PBMCs from blood, collected roughly 5 days after vaccination. The receptors come from a man aged 45-65 years who received an inactivated influenza vaccine. Each CDR3 is given with its conserved first and last residue. A D gene is named only where the DNA matches it firmly. Clone size, where shown, is once, few, many, or a class for clones that have expanded.

j_gene	v_gene	abundance	d_gene	CDR3nt	CDR3aa
TRBJ1-6	TRBV25-1	few	TRBD1	TGTGCCAGCTCAGGACAGGGGGGTTTTTCACCCCTCCACTTT	CASSGQGGFSPLHF
TRBJ2-7	TRBV28	many	TRBD1	TGTGCCAGCAGTTCACCCGGGACAGTCTACGAGCAGTACTTC	CASSSPGTVYEQYF
TRBJ2-7	TRBV5-1	once	.	TGCGCCAGCAGTAAAATAAGGGACATCTCCTACGAGCAGTACTTC	CASSKIRDISYEQYF
TRBJ2-5	TRBV29-1	many	TRBD1	TGCAGCGCCCGTCCCGGGACAGGGCCCCAAGAGACCCAGTACTTC	CSARPGTGPQETQYF
TRBJ2-1	TRBV11-1	.	TRBD2	TGTGCCAGCAGCTCAGATGGGTGGGCTAGCGGGGGAGATAACAATGAGCAGTTCTTC	CASSSDGWASGGDNNEQFF
TRBJ2-7	TRBV29-1	many	TRBD1	TGCAGCGTTCGAGCGACAGGGAGTCACGAGCAGTACTTC	CSVRATGSHEQYF
TRBJ2-4	TRBV18	.	.	TGTGCCAGCTCACCACCGGGGGTACAAAAGGCCAAAAACATTCAGTACTTC	CASSPPGVQKAKNIQYF
TRBJ2-3	TRBV6-5	few	TRBD2	TGTGCCAGCAGTTACTCAGGGACTAGCGAGAGCACAGATACGCAGTATTTT	CASSYSGTSESTDTQYF
TRBJ1-5	TRBV19	many	.	TGTGCCAGTACCCCGGCCGGCAGTCAGCCCCAGCATTTT	CASTPAGSQPQHF
TRBJ2-7	TRBV12-3/TRBV12-4	.	TRBD1	TGTGCCAGCAGTTATGGACAGGGGGGTTACGAGCAGTACTTC	CASSYGQGGYEQYF
TRBJ2-7	TRBV5-6	.	.	TGTGCCAGCAGCTTGGACGGACTCCTATACGAGCAGTACTTC	CASSLDGLLYEQYF
TRBJ2-1	TRBV12-3/TRBV12-4	few	TRBD2	TGTGCCAGCAGCCCTCCCCGTAGCGGGAGGGAGTCCAATGAGCAGTTCTTC	CASSPPRSGRESNEQFF
TRBJ2-2	TRBV6-5	.	TRBD2	TGTGCCAGCAGTTACACCCCGAAGGTAGCGGGGGGGCGCACCGGGGAGCTGTTTTTT	CASSYTPKVAGGRTGELFF
TRBJ2-7	TRBV28	many	.	TGTGCCAGCAGTCTATTACTCGGGACAACATCCTACGAGCAGTACTTC	CASSLLLGTTSYEQYF
TRBJ2-1	TRBV7-7	few	.	TGTGCCAGCAGCTTAGCTCGCTTGGGCCATGAGCAGTTCTTC	CASSLARLGHEQFF
TRBJ2-1	TRBV12-3/TRBV12-4	few	.	TGTGCCAGTCGAGGGGTACGTGAGTTCTTC	CASRGVREFF
TRBJ2-2	TRBV4-3	many	.	TGCGCCAGCAGCCAAGAAAGGGAACCCCTAGGGAACACCGGGGAGCTGTTTTTT	CASSQEREPLGNTGELFF
TRBJ2-1	TRBV7-2	many	TRBD2	TGTGCCAGCAGCTTTTATCTAGCGGGAGTGGGCTATGAGCAGTTCTTC	CASSFYLAGVGYEQFF
TRBJ1-4	TRBV12-3/TRBV12-4	.	TRBD1	TGTGCCAGCAGGCGACAGGGACTGGAAAATGAAAAACTGTTTTTT	CASRRQGLENEKLFF